These 10 T cell receptor beta chains came from one sample sequenced in a study of blood T cell repertoires in COVID-19 (dated by TCRdb to 2018 to 2021). Library generation was performed with the immunoSEQ multiplex PCR assay. Imported from immuneACCESS, the table was reduced by TCRdb to in-frame sequences with V and J called. These copies leave out some clones; in studies compared against another copy, an unresolved V gene accounts for under half, and the cause of the remainder is not known. The sample contains approximately 74,000 clones, around 79% of them found a single time. Approximately 15% of the sample is in the top ten clones. The sample consisted of peripheral blood. These receptors all come from a man aged 60-69 years with acute or convalescent COVID-19.

The CDR3 loop reads CAAENRGSYEQYF. The CDR3 DNA is TGTGCCGCGGAAAACAGGGGCTCTTACGAGCAGTACTTC. This chain joins TRBV6-5 and TRBJ2-7; the match to TRBD1 covers 7 bases. The CDR3 spans 13 residues. Germline V gene data show CDR1 as MNHEY and CDR2 as SVGAGI. The J segment lost 4 bases and the V segment lost 11 bases, leaving 11 bases of the junction unmatched.

J is TRBJ2-1 and V is TRBV7-9; 8 nucleotides line up with TRBD1. Trimming cost V 7 bases and J 6 bases; bases outside gene matches: 11. The CDR3 runs to 15 residues. Germline-derived CDR1 and CDR2 are SEHNR and FQNEAQ (reference sequence). For the CDR3, the DNA is TGTGCCAGCAAAGATCGACAGGGGAGTGGCAATGAGCAGTTCTTC. The encoded protein is CASKDRQGSGNEQFF.

This clone was counted once. This chain connects TRBV6-6 to TRBJ1-4; no reliable D call. The V end lost 2 bases, the J end lost 6 bases, and 10 bases lay between the germline ends. CDR1 and CDR2 (germline): MNHNY, SVGAGI (reference sequence). CDR3 length equals 14 residues. The CDR3: CASSYGQADEKLFF. In DNA, the CDR3 is TGTGCCAGCAGTTACGGGCAGGCCGATGAAAAACTGTTTTTT.

The rearrangement uses TRBV3-1 (or the pseudogene TRBV3-2) and TRBJ2-5; D may be TRBD2 (5 bases). The CDR3 totals 15 residues. Trimming stripped 2 bases from V and 10 bases from J, with 20 bases between. The germline V gene has CDR1 LGHDT and CDR2 YNNKEL (reference sequence). The CDR3 DNA sequence: TGTGCCAGCAGCCAACGGTGGGTCCCCGGGGTGGGCCAGTACTTC. It is translated as CASSQRWVPGVGQYF.

J is TRBJ2-2 and V is TRBV6-5, with TRBD1 identical over 7 bases. The length of the CDR3 is 15 residues. J lost 1 base, V lost 4 bases, and 3 bases had no gene match. Germline CDR1 is MNHEY and CDR2 is SVGAGI. The CDR3 loop reads CASSFTGENTGELFF. The CDR3 coding sequence is TGTGCCAGCAGTTTCACAGGGGAGAACACCGGGGAGCTGTTTTTT.

This chain joins TRBV3-1 (or the pseudogene TRBV3-2) and TRBJ1-1, with D maybe TRBD1 (6 bases). The CDR3 runs to 13 residues. CDR1 is LGHDT, CDR2 YNNKEL, per germline (reference sequence). With 5 bases removed from V and 1 base from J, the gap between germline ends came to 8 bases. The CDR3 DNA is TGTGCCAGCAGCACGGGACAGAACACTGAAGCTTTCTTT. Its protein product is CASSTGQNTEAFF.

The CDR3 DNA is TGTGCCAGCAGCTTCGGGGAGAACTATGGCTACACCTTC. Translated, it gives CASSFGENYGYTF. The V gene is TRBV7-9, the J gene TRBJ1-2; D is ambiguous. Germline CDR1 reads SEHNR; CDR2 reads FQNEAQ (reference sequence). Trimming left V 3 bases short and J 2 bases short, with 7 bases between. The CDR3 loop spans 13 amino acids.

This chain uses TRBV19 with TRBJ2-5, with 10 bases identical to TRBD1. The V gene's germline CDR1 is LNHDA and CDR2 SQIVND (reference sequence). The CDR3 consists of 13 residues. With 6 bases clipped from V and 6 bases from J, the junction kept 4 bases outside the gene matches. The CDR3 reads CASRGQGWQTQYF. The DNA for the CDR3 is TGTGCCAGTAGGGGACAGGGGTGGCAGACCCAGTACTTC.

This chain joins TRBV19 and TRBJ2-2; TRBD1 is a possible D gene (6 bases). V shed 8 bases and J shed 0 bases, with 13 bases lying between them. In germline, CDR1 is LNHDA, CDR2 SQIVND (reference sequence). This CDR3 is built from 15 residues. Here the CDR3 DNA reads TGTGCCAGTCGTCGGGCAGGGGCGAACACCGGGGAGCTGTTTTTT. It is translated as CASRRAGANTGELFF.

The chain is built from TRBV19 and TRBJ1-6; TRBD1 might be the D (6 bases). The germline gives CDR1 LNHDA, CDR2 SQIVND (reference sequence). The CDR3 extends over 12 amino acids. Trimming removed 4 bases at V and 12 bases at J, with 10 bases between. The CDR3 protein is CASSRGPEPLHF. CDR3 DNA sequence: TGTGCCAGTAGTAGGGGGCCTGAACCCCTCCACTTT.